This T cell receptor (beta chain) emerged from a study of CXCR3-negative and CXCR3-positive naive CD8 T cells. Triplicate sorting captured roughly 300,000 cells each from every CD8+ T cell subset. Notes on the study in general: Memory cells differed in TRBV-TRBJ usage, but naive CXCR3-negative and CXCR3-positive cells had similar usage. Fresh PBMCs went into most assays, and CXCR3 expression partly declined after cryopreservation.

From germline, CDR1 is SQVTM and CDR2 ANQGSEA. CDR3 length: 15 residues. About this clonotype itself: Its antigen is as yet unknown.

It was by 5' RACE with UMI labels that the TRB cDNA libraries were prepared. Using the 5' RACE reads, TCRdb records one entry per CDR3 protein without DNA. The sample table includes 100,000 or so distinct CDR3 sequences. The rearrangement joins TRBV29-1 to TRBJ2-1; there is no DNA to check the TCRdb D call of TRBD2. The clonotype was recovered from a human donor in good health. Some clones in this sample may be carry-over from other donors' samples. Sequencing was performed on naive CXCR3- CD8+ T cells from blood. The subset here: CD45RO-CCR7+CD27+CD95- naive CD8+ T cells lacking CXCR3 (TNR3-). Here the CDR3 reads CSVPKAGEVYNEQFF.